These 16 T cell receptor beta chains were sequenced from one sample in a study of tumor-infiltrating lymphocytes in localized non-small cell lung cancer. The method was immunoSEQ multiplex PCR; TCRdb's version includes in-frame clones alone and lacks a portion of them. The table has about 14,000 clones, roughly four fifths seen once. Sequenced material: uninvolved lung tissue not adjacent to the tumor. Receptors were obtained from a human donor with non-small cell lung cancer.

This chain joins TRBV4-3 and TRBJ2-1, with D possibly being TRBD1 (5 bases). Deletions cut 1 base from V and 9 bases from J, with 10 bases between. The CDR3 loop spans 13 amino acids. Germline CDR1 is LGHNA and CDR2 is YSLEER. For the CDR3, the DNA is TGCGCCAGCAGCCAAGCGCCGCAGGGTGAGCAGTTCTTC. It yields the protein CASSQAPQGEQFF.

J is TRBJ1-2 and V is TRBV19, with TRBD1 matching 9 bases. The V gene end was trimmed by 6 bases and the J gene end by 8 bases; junction bases not matched to a gene: 10. Germline CDR1 LNHDA, CDR2 SQIVND (reference sequence). The CDR3 is 14 amino acids. CDR3 amino acids: CASSRDRDIRGYTF. The CDR3 coding sequence is TGTGCCAGTAGCCGGGACAGGGACATTCGAGGCTACACCTTC.

The V call is TRBV5-1, the J call TRBJ2-2; D gene uncertain. Germline V CDR1 and CDR2: SGHRS, YFSETQ. Trimming took off 6 bases at V and 2 bases at J, with 11 bases between the two ends. The CDR3 loop spans 14 amino acids. This chain's CDR3 is CASNPNPNTGELFF. The DNA for the CDR3 is TGCGCCAGCAACCCCAACCCCAACACCGGGGAGCTGTTTTTT.

The J gene is TRBJ1-2, the V gene TRBV29-1; D remains ambiguous. Germline V gives CDR1 SQVTM, CDR2 ANQGSEA. CDR3 length: 14 residues. Trimming left V 4 bases short and J 4 bases short, with 16 bases between. The CDR3 sequence is CSVGRAEVGYGYTF. Here the CDR3 DNA reads TGCAGCGTTGGCCGGGCCGAAGTCGGCTATGGCTACACCTTC. Together with reference TRBV29-1 and TRBJ1-2, the CDR3 gives the full variable domain: SAVISQKPSRDICQRGTSLTIQCQVDSQVTMMFWYRQQPGQSLTLIATANQGSEATYESGFVIDKFPISRPNLTFSTLTVSNMSPEDSSIYLCSVGRAEVGYGYTFGSGTRLTVV.

The CDR3 DNA follows: TGCAGCGCAGGTGGACGGGAGACCCAGTACTTC. This encodes CSAGGRETQYF. V usage is TRBV29-1 and J usage is TRBJ2-5; D remains ambiguous. Germline V lookup: CDR1 SQVTM, CDR2 ANQGSEA. Deletions cut 7 bases from V and 5 bases from J, with 11 bases between. The CDR3 has 11 residues.

The CDR3 sequence is CASSLVGRGDDEQFF. CDR3 in DNA: TGTGCCAGCAGCTTAGTAGGTCGGGGGGATGATGAGCAGTTCTTC. The J gene is TRBJ2-1, the V gene TRBV11-3; 7 bases are shared with TRBD2. The CDR3 runs 15 residues. The J segment lost 8 bases and the V segment lost 1 base, leaving 8 bases of the junction unmatched. CDR1 and CDR2 (germline): SGHNT, YENEEA.

This chain connects TRBV25-1 to TRBJ1-6, with D tentatively TRBD1 (6 bases). Looked up from germline, CDR1 is MGHDK and CDR2 is SYGVNS. Deletions cut 4 bases from V and 4 bases from J, with 11 bases between. CDR3 length: 15 amino acids. This chain's CDR3 is CASSAGQIYNSPLHF. DNA of the CDR3: TGTGCCAGCAGTGCCGGACAGATATATAATTCACCCCTCCACTTT.

V usage is TRBV6-5 and J usage is TRBJ1-2, with D possibly TRBD1 on 6 matching bases. Germline V CDR1 and CDR2: MNHEY, SVGAGI. The CDR3 is 13 amino acids. Trimming shortened V by 0 bases and J by 10 bases, and 12 bases separated the two germline ends. CDR3 DNA: TGTGCCAGCAGTTACTCGATAACAGGGTCCTACACCTTC. Its translation: CASSYSITGSYTF.

The CDR3 is CASSYSRYEAFEQYF. Written as DNA, the CDR3 is TGTGCCAGCAGTTACTCTCGGTATGAGGCTTTCGAGCAGTACTTC. The chain combines TRBV6-5 with TRBJ2-7; D is unresolved. Germline assignment: CDR1 MNHEY and CDR2 SVGAGI. The V end was cut by 0 bases, the J end by 6 bases, with 15 bases between. The CDR3 contains 15 residues.

The CDR3 loop is CASSFRAPVAYEQYF. The DNA for the CDR3 is TGTGCCAGCAGCTTCCGGGCCCCTGTAGCCTACGAGCAGTACTTC. The genes are TRBV27 and TRBJ2-7; D uncertain. The V end was cut by 6 bases, the J end by 2 bases, with 17 bases between. The germline V gene encodes CDR1 MNHEY and CDR2 SMNVEV (reference sequence). This CDR3 is 15 amino acids long.

The chain joins TRBV11-1 to TRBJ2-3; 7 bases map to TRBD2. The germline V gene encodes CDR1 SGHAT and CDR2 FQDESV (reference sequence). V lost 2 bases and J lost 6; bases outside the gene matches: 14. The CDR3 is made up of 17 amino acids. The CDR3 is CASSLSSRWTRGDTQYF. The CDR3 nucleotides are TGTGCCAGCAGCTTAAGTAGCCGGTGGACTAGAGGCGATACGCAGTATTTT.

The chain links TRBV5-4 to TRBJ2-1, with D possibly being TRBD1 or TRBD2 (6 bases each). The V gene's germline CDR1 is SGHNT and CDR2 YYREEE (reference sequence). Trimming shortened V by 4 bases and J by 7 bases, and 18 bases separated the two germline ends. The CDR3 consists of 15 residues. The CDR3, as DNA: TGTGCCAGCAGCGCGGGAACCCTGGGGGCGAATGAGCAGTTCTTC. The encoded protein is CASSAGTLGANEQFF.

This clone is labeled medium-sized. The V and J genes are TRBV30 and TRBJ2-7; 7 positions match TRBD2. This CDR3 contains 14 residues. V lost 0 bases and J lost 2; bases outside the gene matches: 4. In germline, CDR1 is GTSNPN, CDR2 SVGIG (reference sequence). The chain's CDR3 is CAWSVRGRAYEQYF. The CDR3 DNA sequence: TGTGCCTGGAGTGTGCGGGGGAGGGCCTACGAGCAGTACTTC.

This sequence joins TRBV6-5 and TRBJ2-7, with D possibly being TRBD2 (5 bases). CDR3 length: 13 residues. CDR1 is MNHEY, CDR2 SVGAGI, per germline. V lost 5 bases to trimming and J lost 2 bases, with 10 bases between them. The DNA for the CDR3 is TGTGCCAGCAGTCCCGGGGTGCCCTACGAGCAGTACTTC. Translating it yields CASSPGVPYEQYF.

The chain links TRBV5-1 to TRBJ1-1; no clear D gene. V was trimmed by 0 bases and J by 6 bases, leaving 9 bases between them. The CDR3 spans 13 residues. Germline CDR1 and CDR2: SGHRS and YFSETQ. CDR3 loop: CASSLASLSEAFF. In nucleotides, the CDR3 is TGCGCCAGCAGCTTGGCATCTCTCTCTGAAGCTTTCTTT.

The rearrangement links TRBV7-2 to TRBJ2-2; D is ambiguous. CDR3 length: 14 amino acids. CDR1 is SGHTA and CDR2 is FQGNSA in the germline V gene. Trimming stripped 1 base from V and 7 bases from J, with 10 bases between. The DNA for the CDR3 is TGTGCCAGCAGCTTAGATGCTTCCGGCGGGGAGCTGTTTTTT. Translating it yields CASSLDASGGELFF.